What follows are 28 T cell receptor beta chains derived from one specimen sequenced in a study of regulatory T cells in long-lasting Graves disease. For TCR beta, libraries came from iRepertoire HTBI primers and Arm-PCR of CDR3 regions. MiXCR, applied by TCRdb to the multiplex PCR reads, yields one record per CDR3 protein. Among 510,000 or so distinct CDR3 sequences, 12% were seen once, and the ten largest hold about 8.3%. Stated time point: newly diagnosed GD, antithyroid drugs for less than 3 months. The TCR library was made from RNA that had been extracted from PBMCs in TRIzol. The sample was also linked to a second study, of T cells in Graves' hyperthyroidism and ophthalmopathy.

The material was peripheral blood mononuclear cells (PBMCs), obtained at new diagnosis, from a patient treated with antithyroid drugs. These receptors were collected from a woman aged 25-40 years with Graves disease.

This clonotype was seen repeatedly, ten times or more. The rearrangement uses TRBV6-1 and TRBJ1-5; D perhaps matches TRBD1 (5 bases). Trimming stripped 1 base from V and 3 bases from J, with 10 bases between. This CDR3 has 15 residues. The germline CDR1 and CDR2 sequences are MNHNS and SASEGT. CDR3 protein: CASSEVGTFNQPQHF. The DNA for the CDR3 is TGTGCCAGCAGTGAAGTTGGGACTTTCAATCAGCCCCAGCATTTT.

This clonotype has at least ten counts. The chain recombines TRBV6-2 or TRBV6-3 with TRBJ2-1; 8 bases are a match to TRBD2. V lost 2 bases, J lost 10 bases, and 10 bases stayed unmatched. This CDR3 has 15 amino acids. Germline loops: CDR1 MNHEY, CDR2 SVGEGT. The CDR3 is CASSYTSGGPVEQFF. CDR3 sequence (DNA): TGTGCCAGCAGTTACACGTCGGGAGGGCCGGTGGAGCAGTTCTTC.

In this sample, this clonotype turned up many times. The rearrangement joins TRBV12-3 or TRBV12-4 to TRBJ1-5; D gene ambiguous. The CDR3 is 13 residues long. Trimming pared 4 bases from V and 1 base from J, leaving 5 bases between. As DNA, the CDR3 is TGTGCCAGCAGTTATGACAGCAATCAGCCCCAGCATTTT. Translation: CASSYDSNQPQHF.

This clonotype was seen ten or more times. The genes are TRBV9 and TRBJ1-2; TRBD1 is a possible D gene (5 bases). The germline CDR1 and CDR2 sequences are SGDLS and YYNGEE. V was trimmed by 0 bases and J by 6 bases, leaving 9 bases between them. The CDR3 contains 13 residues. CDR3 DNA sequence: TGTGCCAGCAGCGTAGCGGGGGGGAATGGCTACACCTTC. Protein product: CASSVAGGNGYTF.

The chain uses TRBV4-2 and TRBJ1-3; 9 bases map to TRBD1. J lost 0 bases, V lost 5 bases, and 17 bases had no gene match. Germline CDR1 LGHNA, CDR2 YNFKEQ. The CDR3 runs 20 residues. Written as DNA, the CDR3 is TGTGCCAGCAGCTTGCGCGGGACAGGGATCCTCCTAGACTCTGGAAACACCATATATTTT. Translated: CASSLRGTGILLDSGNTIYF.

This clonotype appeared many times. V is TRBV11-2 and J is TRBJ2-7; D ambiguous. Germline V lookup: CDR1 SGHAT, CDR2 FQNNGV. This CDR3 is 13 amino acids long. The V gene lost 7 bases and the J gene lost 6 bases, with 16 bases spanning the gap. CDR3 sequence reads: CASTSDSAREQYF. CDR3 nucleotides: TGTGCCAGCACCTCCGACTCCGCGCGCGAGCAGTACTTC.

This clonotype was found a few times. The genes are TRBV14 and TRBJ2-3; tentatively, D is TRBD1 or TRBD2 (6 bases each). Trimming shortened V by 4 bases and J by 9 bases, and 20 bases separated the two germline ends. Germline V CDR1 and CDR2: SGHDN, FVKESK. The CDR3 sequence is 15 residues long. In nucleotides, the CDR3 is TGTGCCAGCAGCCGCCACAACGGACGGGGGCCGACGCAGTATTTT. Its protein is CASSRHNGRGPTQYF. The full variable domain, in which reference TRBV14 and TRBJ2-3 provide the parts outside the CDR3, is EAGVTQFPSHSVIEKGQTVTLRCDPISGHDNLYWYRRVMGKEIKFLLHFVKESKQDESGMPNNRFLAERTGGTYSTLKVQPAELEDSGVYFCASSRHNGRGPTQYFGPGTRLTVL.

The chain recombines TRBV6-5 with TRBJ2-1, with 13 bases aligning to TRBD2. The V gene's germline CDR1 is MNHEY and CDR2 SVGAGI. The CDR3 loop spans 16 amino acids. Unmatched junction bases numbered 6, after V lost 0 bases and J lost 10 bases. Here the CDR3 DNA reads TGTGCCAGCAGTTACTCACTAGCGGGAGGGCCTTGGGAGCAGTTCTTC. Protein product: CASSYSLAGGPWEQFF.

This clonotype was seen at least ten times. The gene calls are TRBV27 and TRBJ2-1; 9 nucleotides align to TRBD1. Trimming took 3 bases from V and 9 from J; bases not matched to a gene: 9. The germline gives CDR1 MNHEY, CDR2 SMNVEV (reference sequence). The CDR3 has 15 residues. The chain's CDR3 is CASSFRDRVIFEQFF. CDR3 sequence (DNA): TGTGCCAGCAGTTTCCGGGACAGGGTTATATTTGAGCAGTTCTTC.

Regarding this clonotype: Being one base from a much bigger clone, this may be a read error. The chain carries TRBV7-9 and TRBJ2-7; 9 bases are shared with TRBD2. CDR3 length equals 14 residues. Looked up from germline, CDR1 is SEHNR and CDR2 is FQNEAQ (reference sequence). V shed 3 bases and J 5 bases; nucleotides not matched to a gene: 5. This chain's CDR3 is CASSFSGSTNEQYF. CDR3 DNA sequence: TGTGCCAGCAGCTTTAGCGGGAGTACAAACGAGCAGTACTTC.

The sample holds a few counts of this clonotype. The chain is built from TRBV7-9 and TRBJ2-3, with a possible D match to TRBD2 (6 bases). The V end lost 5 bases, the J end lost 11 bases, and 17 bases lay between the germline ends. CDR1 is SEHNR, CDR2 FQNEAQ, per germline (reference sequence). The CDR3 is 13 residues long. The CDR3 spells CASSDRGGPGQYF. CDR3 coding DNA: TGTGCCAGCAGCGACCGGGGAGGACCTGGGCAGTATTTT.

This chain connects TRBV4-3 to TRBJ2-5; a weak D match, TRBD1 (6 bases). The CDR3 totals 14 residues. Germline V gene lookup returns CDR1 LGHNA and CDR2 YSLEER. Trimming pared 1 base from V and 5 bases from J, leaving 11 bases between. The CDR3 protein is CASSQVGQRETQYF. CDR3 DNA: TGCGCCAGCAGCCAAGTAGGACAGAGGGAGACCCAGTACTTC.

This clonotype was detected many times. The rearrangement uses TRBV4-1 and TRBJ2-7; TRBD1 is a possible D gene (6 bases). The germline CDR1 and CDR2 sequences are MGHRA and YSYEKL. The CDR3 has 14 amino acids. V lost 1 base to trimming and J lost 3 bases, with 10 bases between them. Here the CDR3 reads CASSQGRGDYEQYF. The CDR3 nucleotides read TGCGCCAGCAGCCAAGGCAGGGGCGACTACGAGCAGTACTTC.

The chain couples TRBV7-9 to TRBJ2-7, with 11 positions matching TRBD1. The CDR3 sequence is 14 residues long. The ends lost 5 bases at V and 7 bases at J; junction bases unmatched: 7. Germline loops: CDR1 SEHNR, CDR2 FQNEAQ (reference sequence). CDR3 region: CASSPDRGPGEQYF. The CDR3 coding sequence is TGTGCCAGCAGCCCGGACAGGGGGCCAGGGGAGCAGTACTTC.

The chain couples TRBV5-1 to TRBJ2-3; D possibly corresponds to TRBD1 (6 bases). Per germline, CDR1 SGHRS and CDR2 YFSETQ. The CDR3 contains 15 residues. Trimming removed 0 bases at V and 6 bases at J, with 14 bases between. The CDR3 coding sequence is TGCGCCAGCAGCTTGGTGACAGGACCTTACGATACGCAGTATTTT. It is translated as CASSLVTGPYDTQYF.

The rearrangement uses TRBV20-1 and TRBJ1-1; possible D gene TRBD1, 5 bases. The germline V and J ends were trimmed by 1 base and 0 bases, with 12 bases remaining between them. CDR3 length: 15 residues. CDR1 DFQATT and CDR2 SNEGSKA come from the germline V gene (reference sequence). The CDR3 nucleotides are TGCAGTGCTAGAGCGCTTGCAGGGCTGAACACTGAAGCTTTCTTT. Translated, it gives CSARALAGLNTEAFF.

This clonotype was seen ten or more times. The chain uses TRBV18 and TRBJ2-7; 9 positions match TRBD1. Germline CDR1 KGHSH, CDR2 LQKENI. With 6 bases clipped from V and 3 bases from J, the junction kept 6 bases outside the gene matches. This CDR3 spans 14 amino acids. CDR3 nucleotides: TGTGCCAGCTCGTCCGGGACAGGGATCTACGAGCAGTACTTC. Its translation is CASSSGTGIYEQYF.

This chain's CDR3 is CASSLLRTSGRAIGELFF. In nucleotides, the CDR3 is TGTGCCAGCAGTTTATTACGGACTAGCGGGAGGGCCATCGGGGAGCTGTTTTTT. The J gene is TRBJ2-2, the V gene TRBV12-3 or TRBV12-4; 15 bases are shared with TRBD2. The CDR3 is 18 residues long. Germline trimming cut 2 bases from V and 7 bases from J; bases unmatched to any gene: 8.

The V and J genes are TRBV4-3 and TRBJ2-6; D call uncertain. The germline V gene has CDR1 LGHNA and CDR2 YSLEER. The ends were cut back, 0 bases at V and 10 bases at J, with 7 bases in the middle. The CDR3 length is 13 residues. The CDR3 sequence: CASSQEWRNVLTF. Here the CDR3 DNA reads TGCGCCAGCAGCCAAGAGTGGCGTAACGTCCTGACTTTC.

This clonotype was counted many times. The CDR3 reads CASSPAGMGTEAFF. DNA for the CDR3: TGTGCCAGCAGTCCCGCGGGGATGGGCACTGAAGCTTTCTTT. This sequence joins TRBV25-1 and TRBJ1-1; D remains ambiguous. Germline values: CDR1 MGHDK, CDR2 SYGVNS. The CDR3 has 14 residues. With 5 bases removed from V and 4 bases from J, the gap between germline ends came to 14 bases.

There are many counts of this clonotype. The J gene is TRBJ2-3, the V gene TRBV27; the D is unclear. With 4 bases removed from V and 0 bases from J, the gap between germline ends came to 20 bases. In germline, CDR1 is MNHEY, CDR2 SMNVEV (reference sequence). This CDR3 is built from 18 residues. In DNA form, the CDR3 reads TGTGCCAGCAGTTCAGTCCTCTTCTTGGGGTCTAGCACAGATACGCAGTATTTT. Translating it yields CASSSVLFLGSSTDTQYF.

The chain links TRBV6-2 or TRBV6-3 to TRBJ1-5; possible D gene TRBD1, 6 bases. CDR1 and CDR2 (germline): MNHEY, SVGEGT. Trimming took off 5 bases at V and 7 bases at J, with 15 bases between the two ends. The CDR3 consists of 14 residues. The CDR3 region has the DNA TGTGCCAGCAGTGCAAGGGGGGAGAGGCAGCCCCAGCATTTT. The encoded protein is CASSARGERQPQHF.

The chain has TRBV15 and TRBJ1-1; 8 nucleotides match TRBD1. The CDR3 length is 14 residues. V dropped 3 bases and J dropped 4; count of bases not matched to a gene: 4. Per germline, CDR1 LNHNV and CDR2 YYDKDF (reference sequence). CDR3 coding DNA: TGTGCCACCAGCAGGGACAGGGACCTCACTGAAGCTTTCTTT. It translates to CATSRDRDLTEAFF.

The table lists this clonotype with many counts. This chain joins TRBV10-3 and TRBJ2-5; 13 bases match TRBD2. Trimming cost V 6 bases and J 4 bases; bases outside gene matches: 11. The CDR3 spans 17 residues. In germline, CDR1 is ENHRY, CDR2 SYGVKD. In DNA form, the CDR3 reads TGTGCCATCAGCCCGTCAGGGACTAGCGGGATAGGAGAGACCCAGTACTTC. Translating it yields CAISPSGTSGIGETQYF.

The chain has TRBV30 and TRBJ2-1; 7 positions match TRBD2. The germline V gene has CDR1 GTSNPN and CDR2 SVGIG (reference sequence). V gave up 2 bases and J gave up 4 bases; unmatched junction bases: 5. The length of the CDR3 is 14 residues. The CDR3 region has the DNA TGTGCCTGGAGTTTGTCGGGACTATACAATGAGCAGTTCTTC. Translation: CAWSLSGLYNEQFF.

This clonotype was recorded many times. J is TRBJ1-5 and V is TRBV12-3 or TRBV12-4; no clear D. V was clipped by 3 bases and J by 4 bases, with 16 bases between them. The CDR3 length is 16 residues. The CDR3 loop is CASSFFLGVINQPQHF. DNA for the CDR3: TGTGCCAGCAGTTTTTTTCTCGGCGTTATTAATCAGCCCCAGCATTTT.

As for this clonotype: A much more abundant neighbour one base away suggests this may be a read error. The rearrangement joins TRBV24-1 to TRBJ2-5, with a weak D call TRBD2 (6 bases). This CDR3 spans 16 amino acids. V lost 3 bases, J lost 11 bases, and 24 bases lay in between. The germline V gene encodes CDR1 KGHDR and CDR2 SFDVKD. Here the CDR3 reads CATSDPGGDSYNEQYF. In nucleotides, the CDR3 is TGTGCCACCAGTGATCCCGGGGGTGACTCCTACAATGAGCAGTACTTC.

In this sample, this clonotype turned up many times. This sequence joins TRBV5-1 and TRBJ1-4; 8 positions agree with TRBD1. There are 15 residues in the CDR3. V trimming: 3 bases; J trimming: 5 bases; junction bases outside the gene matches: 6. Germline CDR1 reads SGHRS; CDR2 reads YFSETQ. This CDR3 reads CASSYTGQANEKLFF. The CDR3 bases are TGCGCCAGCAGCTACACGGGACAGGCGAATGAAAAACTGTTTTTT.